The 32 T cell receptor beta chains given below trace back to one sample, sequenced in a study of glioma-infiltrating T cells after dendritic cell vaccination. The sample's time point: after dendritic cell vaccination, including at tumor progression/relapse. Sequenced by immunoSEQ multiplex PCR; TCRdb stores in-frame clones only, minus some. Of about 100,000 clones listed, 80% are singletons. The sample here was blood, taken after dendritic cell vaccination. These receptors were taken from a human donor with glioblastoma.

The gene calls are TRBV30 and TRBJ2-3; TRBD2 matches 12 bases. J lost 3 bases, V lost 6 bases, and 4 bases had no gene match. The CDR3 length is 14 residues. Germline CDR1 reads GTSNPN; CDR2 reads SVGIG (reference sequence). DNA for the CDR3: TGTGCCTGCACCGGGACTAGCGGGACAGATACGCAGTATTTT. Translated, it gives CACTGTSGTDTQYF.

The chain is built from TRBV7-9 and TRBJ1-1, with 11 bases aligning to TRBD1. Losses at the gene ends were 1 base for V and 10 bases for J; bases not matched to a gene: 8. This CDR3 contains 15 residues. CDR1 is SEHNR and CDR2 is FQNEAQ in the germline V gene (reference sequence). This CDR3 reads CASSLGTGGGFGAFF. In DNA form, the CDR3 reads TGTGCCAGCAGCTTAGGGACAGGGGGCGGGTTCGGAGCTTTCTTT.

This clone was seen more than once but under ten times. The CDR3 protein is CASSSNGYEQYF. CDR3 DNA sequence: TGTGCCAGCAGCTCAAACGGCTACGAGCAGTACTTC. The V gene is TRBV11-2, the J gene TRBJ2-7; D not certain. V was pared by 4 bases and J by 3 bases, with 7 bases between. CDR1 SGHAT and CDR2 FQNNGV come from the germline V gene. The CDR3 consists of 12 residues. The full variable domain, completed using reference TRBV11-2 and TRBJ2-7, is EAGVAQSPRYKIIEKRQSVAFWCNPISGHATLYWYQQILGQGPKLLIQFQNNGVVDDSQLPKDRFSAERLKGVDSTLKIQPAKLEDSAVYLCASSSNGYEQYFGPGTRLTVT.

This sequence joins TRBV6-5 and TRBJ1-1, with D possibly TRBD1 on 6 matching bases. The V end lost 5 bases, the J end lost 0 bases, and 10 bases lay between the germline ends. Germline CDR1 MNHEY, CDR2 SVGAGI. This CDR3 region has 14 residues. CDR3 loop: CASSVRGVNTEAFF. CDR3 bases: TGTGCCAGCAGTGTCAGGGGAGTGAACACTGAAGCTTTCTTT.

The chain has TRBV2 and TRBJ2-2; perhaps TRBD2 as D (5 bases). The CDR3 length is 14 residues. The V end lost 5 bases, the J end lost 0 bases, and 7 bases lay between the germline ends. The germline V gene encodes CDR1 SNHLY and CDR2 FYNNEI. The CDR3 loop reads CASSRGSNTGELFF. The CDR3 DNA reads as TGTGCCAGCAGTCGCGGGTCGAACACCGGGGAGCTGTTTTTT.

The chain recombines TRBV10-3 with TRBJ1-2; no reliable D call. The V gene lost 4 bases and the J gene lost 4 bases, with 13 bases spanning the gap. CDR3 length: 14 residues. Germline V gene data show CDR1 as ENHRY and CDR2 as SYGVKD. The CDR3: CAISVEAAFYGYTF. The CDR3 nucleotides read TGTGCCATCAGTGTAGAGGCGGCCTTCTATGGCTACACCTTC.

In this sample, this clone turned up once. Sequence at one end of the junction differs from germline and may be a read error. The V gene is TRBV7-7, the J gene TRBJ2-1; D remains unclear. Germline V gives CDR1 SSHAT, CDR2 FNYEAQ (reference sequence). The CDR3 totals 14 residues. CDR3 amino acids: CASSLSNSVREQFF. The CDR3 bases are TGTGCTAGCAGCTTGTCTAATTCCGTCCGTGAGCAGTTCTTC.

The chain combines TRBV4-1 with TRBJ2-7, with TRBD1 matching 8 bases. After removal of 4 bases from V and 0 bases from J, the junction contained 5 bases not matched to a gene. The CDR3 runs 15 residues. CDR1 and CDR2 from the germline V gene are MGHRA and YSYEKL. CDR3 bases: TGCGCCAGCAGCCGCCCCGGGACAGGCTCCTACGAGCAGTACTTC. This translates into CASSRPGTGSYEQYF.

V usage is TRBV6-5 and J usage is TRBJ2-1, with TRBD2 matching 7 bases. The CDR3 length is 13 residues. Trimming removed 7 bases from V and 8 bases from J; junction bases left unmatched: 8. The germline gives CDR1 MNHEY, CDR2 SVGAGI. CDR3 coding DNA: TGTGCCAGCATTTTGCGGGAGCTTGATGAGCAGTTCTTC. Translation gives CASILRELDEQFF.

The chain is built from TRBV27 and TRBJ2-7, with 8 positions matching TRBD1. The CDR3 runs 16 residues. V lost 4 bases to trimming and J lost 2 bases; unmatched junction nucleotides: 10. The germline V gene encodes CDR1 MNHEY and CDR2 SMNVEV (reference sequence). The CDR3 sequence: CASSSYGTGVTYEQYF. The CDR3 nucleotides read TGTGCCAGCAGTTCGTACGGGACAGGTGTTACCTACGAGCAGTACTTC.

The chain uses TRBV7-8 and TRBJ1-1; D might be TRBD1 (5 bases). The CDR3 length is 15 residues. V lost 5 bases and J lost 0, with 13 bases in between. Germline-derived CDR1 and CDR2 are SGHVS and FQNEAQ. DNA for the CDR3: TGTGCCAGCAGCCTAAGGGCCAGGGTGAACACTGAAGCTTTCTTT. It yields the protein CASSLRARVNTEAFF.

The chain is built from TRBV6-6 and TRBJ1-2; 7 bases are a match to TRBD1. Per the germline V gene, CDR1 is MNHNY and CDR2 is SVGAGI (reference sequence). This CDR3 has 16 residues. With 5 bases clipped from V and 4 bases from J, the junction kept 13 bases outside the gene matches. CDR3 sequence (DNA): TGTGCCAGCAGTCAACCACGGACAGGAGTGGGCTATGGCTACACCTTC. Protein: CASSQPRTGVGYGYTF.

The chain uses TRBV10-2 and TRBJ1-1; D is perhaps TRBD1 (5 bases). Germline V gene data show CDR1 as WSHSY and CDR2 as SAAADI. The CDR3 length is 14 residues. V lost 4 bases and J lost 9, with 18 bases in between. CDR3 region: CASSAAGIREKAFF. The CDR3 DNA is TGCGCCAGCAGTGCAGCAGGGATTAGGGAAAAAGCTTTCTTT.

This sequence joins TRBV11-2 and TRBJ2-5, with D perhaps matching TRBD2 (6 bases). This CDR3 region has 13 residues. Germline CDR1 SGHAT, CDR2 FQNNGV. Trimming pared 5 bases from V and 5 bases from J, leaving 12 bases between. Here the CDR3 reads CASSRSGWETQYF. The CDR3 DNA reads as TGTGCCAGCAGCCGTAGCGGTTGGGAGACCCAGTACTTC.

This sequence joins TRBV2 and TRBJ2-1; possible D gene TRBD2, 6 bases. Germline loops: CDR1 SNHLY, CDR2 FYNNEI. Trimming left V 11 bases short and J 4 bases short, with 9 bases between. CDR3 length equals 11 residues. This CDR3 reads CAAREYNEQFF. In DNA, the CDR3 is TGTGCCGCCCGGGAGTACAATGAGCAGTTCTTC.

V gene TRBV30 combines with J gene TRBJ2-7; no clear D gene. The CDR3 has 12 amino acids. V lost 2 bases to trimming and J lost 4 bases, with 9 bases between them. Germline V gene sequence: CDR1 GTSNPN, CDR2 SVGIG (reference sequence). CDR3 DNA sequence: TGTGCCTGGAGTCGACTGCTATACGAGCAGTACTTC. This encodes CAWSRLLYEQYF.

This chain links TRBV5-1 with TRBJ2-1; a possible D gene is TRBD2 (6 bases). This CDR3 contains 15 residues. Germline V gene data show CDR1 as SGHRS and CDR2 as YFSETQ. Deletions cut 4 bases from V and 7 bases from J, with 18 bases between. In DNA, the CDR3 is TGCGCCAGCAGCCCGGGACTTTTGGGGCCTAATGAGCAGTTCTTC. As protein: CASSPGLLGPNEQFF.

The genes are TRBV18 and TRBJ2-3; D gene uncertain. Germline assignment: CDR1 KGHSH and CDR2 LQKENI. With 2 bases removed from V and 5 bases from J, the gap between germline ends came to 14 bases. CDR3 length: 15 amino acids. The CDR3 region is CASSPSVTLLDTQYF. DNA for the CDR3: TGTGCCAGCTCACCATCCGTGACTCTCCTAGATACGCAGTATTTT. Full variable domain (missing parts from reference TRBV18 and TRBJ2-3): NAGVMQNPRHLVRRRGQEARLRCSPMKGHSHVYWYRQLPEEGLKFMVYLQKENIIDESGMPKERFSAEFPKEGPSILRIQQVVRGDSAAYFCASSPSVTLLDTQYFGPGTRLTVL.

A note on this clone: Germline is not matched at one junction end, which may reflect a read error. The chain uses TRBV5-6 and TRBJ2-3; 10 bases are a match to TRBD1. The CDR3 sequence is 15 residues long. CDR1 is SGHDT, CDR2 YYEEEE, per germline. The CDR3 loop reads CASTLGTGDQDTQYF. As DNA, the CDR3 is TGTGCCAGCACCTTGGGGACAGGGGATCAAGATACGCAGTATTTT. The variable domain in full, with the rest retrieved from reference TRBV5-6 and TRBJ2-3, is DAGVTQSPTHLIKTRGQQVTLRCSPKSGHDTVSWYQQALGQGPQFIFQYYEEEERQRGNFPDRFSGHQFPNYSSELNVNALLLGDSALYLCASTLGTGDQDTQYFGPGTRLTVL.

CDR3 loop: CASSEDWQGWETQYF. DNA of the CDR3: TGTGCCAGCAGTGAAGATTGGCAGGGGTGGGAGACCCAGTACTTC. The chain uses TRBV25-1 and TRBJ2-5, with D possibly matching TRBD1 (6 bases). Germline V gene data show CDR1 as MGHDK and CDR2 as SYGVNS. Between the trimmed V and J ends, which lost 2 bases and 5 bases, there was a span of 15 bases. The length of the CDR3 is 15 residues. The whole variable domain, filled in from reference TRBV25-1 and TRBJ2-5, reads EADIYQTPRYLVIGTGKKITLECSQTMGHDKMYWYQQDPGMELHLIHYSYGVNSTEKGDLSSESTVSRIRTEHFPLTLESARPSHTSQYLCASSEDWQGWETQYFGPGTRLLVL.

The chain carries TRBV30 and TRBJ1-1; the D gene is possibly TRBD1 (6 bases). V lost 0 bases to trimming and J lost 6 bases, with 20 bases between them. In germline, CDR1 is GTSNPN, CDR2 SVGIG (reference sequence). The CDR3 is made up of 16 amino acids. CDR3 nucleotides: TGTGCCTGGAGTGTACCTATCTCGGGGGGCCGCGCTGAAGCTTTCTTT. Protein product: CAWSVPISGGRAEAFF.

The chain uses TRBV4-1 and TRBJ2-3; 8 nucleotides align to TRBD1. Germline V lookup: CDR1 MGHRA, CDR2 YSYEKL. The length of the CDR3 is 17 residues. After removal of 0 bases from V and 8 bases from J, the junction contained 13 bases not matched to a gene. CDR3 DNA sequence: TGCGCCAGCAGCCAAGATGAGGGGACAGGTCTAAGGGTTACGCAGTATTTT. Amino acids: CASSQDEGTGLRVTQYF.

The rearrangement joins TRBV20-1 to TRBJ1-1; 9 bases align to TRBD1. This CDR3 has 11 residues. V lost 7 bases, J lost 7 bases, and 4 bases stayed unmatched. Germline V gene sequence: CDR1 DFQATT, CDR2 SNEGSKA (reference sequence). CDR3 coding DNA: TGCAGTGACGGACAGGGGATTGAAGCTTTCTTT. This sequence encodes CSDGQGIEAFF.

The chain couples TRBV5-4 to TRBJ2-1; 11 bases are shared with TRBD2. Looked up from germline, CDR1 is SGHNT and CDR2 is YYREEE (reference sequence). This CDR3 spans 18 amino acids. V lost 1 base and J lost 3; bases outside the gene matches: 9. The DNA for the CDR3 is TGTGCCAGCAGCTTGAAAACTATAGCGGGAGGGGGCTACAATGAGCAGTTCTTC. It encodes CASSLKTIAGGGYNEQFF. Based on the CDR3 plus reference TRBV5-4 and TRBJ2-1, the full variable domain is ETGVTQSPTHLIKTRGQQVTLRCSSQSGHNTVSWYQQALGQGPQFIFQYYREEENGRGNFPPRFSGLQFPNYSSELNVNALELDDSALYLCASSLKTIAGGGYNEQFFGPGTRLTVL.

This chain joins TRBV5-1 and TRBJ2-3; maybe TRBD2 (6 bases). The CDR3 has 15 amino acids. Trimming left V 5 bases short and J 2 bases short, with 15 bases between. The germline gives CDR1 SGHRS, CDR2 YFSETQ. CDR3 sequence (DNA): TGCGCCAGCAGTCTCAGCGGGCTCCTCACAGATACGCAGTATTTT. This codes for CASSLSGLLTDTQYF.

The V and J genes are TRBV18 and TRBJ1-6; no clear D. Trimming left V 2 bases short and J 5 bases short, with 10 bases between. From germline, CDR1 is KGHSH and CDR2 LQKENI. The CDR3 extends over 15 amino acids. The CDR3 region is CASSPMSMNNSPLHF. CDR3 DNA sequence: TGTGCCAGCTCACCAATGAGCATGAATAATTCACCCCTCCACTTT.

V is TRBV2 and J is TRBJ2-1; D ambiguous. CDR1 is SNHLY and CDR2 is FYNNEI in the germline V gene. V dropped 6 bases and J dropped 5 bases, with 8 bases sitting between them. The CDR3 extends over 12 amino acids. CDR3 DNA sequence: TGTGCCAGCAGCCTTTTCGACAATGAGCAGTTCTTC. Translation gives CASSLFDNEQFF.

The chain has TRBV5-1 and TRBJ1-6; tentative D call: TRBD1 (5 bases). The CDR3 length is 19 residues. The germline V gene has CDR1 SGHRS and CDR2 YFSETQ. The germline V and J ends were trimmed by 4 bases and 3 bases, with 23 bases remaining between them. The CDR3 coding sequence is TGCGCCAGCAGCAACGAGATGACAGCGTTTCCCGACTATAATTCACCCCTCCACTTT. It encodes CASSNEMTAFPDYNSPLHF. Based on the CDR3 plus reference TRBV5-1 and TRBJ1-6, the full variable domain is KAGVTQTPRYLIKTRGQQVTLSCSPISGHRSVSWYQQTPGQGLQFLFEYFSETQRNKGNFPGRFSGRQFSNSRSEMNVSTLELGDSALYLCASSNEMTAFPDYNSPLHFGNGTRLTVT.

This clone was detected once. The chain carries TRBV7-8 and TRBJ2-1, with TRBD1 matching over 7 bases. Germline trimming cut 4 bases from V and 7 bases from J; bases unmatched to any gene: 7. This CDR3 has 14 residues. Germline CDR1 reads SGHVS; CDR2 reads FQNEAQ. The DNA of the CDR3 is TGTGCCAGCAGCTCGGCCGGGACAGTGAATGAGCAGTTCTTC. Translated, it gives CASSSAGTVNEQFF.

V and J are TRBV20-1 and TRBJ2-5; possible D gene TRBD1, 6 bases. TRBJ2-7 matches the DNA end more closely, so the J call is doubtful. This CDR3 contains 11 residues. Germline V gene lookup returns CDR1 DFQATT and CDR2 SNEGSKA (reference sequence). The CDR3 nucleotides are TGCAGTGCTCTAGACAGGTACGAGCAGTACTTC. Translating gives CSALDRYEQYF.

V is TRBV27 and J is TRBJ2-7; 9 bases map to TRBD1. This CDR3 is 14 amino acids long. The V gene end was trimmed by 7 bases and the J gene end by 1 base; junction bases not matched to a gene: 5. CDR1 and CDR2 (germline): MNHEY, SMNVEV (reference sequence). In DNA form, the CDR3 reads TGTGCCAGCAAGGTAGGGACAGGGTCCTACGAGCAGTACTTC. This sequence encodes CASKVGTGSYEQYF.

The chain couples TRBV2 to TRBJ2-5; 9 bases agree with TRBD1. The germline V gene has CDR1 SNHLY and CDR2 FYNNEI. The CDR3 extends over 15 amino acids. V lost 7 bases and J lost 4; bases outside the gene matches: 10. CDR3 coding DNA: TGTGCCAGCATCCCGGGACAGGGTATTTTAGAGACCCAGTACTTC. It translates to CASIPGQGILETQYF.